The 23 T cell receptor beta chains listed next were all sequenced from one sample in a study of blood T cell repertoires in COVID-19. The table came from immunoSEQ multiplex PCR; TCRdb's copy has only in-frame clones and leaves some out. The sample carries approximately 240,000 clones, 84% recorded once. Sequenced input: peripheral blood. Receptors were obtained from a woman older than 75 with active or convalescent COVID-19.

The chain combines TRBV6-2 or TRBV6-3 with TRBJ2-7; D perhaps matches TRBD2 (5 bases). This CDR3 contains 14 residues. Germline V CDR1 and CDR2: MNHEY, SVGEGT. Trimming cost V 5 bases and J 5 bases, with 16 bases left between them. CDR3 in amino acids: CASSPPGMSHEQYF. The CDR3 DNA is TGTGCCAGCAGTCCCCCGGGGATGTCCCACGAGCAGTACTTC.

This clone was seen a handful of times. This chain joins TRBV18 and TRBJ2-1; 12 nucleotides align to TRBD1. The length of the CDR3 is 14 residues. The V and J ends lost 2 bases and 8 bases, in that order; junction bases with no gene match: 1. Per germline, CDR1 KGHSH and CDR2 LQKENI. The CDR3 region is CASSPGTGGDEQFF. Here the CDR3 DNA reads TGTGCCAGCTCACCAGGGACAGGGGGCGATGAGCAGTTCTTC.

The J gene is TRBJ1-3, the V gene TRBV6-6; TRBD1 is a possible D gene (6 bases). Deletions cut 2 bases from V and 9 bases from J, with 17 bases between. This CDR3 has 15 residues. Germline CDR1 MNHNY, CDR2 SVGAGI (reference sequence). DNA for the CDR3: TGTGCCAGCAGTTACCCCCCCAGGGGAGCCTCCACCATATATTTT. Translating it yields CASSYPPRGASTIYF.

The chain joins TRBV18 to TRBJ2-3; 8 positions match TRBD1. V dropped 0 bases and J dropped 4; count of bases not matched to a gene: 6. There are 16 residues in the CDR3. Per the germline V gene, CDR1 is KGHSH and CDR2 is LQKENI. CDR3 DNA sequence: TGTGCCAGCTCACCACCCGGACAGGGTGTCGCAGATACGCAGTATTTT. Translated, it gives CASSPPGQGVADTQYF.

DNA of the CDR3: TGTGCCAGCAGCTTTTGGCAGAACACTGAAGCTTTCTTT. Encoded protein: CASSFWQNTEAFF. The V and J genes are TRBV5-6 and TRBJ1-1; D unresolved. This CDR3 spans 13 amino acids. V shed 2 bases and J shed 1 base, with 6 bases lying between them. Germline V gene data show CDR1 as SGHDT and CDR2 as YYEEEE.

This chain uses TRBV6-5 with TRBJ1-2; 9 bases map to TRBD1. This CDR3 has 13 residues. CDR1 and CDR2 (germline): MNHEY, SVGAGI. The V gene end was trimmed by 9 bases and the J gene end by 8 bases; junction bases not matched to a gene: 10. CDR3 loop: CASSIQGARGYTF. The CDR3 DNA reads TGTGCCAGTAGCATACAGGGGGCGAGGGGCTACACCTTC.

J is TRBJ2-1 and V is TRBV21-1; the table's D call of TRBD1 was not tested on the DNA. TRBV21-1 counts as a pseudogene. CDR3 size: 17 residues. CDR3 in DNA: TGTGCCAGCAGCAAATGTCCGAGGGGGCAGGTCCCGAATGAGCAGTTCTTC. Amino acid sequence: CASSKCPRGQVPNEQFF.

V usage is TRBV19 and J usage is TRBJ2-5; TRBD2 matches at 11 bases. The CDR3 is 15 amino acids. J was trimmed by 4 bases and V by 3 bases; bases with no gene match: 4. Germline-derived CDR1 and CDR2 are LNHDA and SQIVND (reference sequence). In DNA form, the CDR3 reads TGTGCCAGTAGTATTAGTAGCGGGAGGGCAGAGACCCAGTACTTC. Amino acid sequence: CASSISSGRAETQYF.

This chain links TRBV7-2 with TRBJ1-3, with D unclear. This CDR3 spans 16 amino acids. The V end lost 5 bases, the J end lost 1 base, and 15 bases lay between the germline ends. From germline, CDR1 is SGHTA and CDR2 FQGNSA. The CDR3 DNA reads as TGTGCCAGCAGCCAGTCCCCCCCGCTGTCTGGAAACACCATATATTTT. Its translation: CASSQSPPLSGNTIYF.

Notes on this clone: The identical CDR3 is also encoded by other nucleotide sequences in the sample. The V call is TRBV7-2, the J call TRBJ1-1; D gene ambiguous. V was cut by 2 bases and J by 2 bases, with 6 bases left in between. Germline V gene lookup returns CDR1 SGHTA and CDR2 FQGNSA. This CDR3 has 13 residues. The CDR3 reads CASSLSVNTEAFF. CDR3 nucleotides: TGTGCCAGCAGCTTATCCGTTAACACTGAAGCTTTCTTT.

The CDR3 coding sequence is TGCGCCAGCAGCTTCCTAGCGGGAGAGGGGACAGATACGCAGTATTTT. It is translated as CASSFLAGEGTDTQYF. This sequence joins TRBV5-1 and TRBJ2-3, with TRBD2 matching 10 bases. The germline V gene encodes CDR1 SGHRS and CDR2 YFSETQ. With V trimmed by 2 bases and J by 3 bases, 6 bases remained unmatched. There are 16 residues in the CDR3.

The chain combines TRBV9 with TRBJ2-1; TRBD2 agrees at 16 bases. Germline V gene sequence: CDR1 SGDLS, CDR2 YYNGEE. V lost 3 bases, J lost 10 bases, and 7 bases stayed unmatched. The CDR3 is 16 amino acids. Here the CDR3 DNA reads TGTGCCAGCAGCGGGCCGGGACTAGCGGGAGGGGGCGAGCAGTTCTTC. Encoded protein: CASSGPGLAGGGEQFF.

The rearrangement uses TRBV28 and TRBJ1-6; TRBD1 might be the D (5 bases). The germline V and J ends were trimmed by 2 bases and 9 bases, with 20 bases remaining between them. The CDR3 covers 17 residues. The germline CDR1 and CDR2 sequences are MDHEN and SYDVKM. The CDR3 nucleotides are TGTGCCAGCAGTTTAGGGGCAGGTACCGCCTCAAGTTCACCCCTCCACTTT. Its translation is CASSLGAGTASSSPLHF.

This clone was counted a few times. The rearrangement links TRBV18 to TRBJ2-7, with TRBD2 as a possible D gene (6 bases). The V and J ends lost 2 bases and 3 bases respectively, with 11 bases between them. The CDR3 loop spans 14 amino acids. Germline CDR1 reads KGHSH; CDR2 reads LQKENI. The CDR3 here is CASSPAGGLYEQYF. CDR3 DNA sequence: TGTGCCAGCTCACCAGCCGGGGGACTCTACGAGCAGTACTTC.

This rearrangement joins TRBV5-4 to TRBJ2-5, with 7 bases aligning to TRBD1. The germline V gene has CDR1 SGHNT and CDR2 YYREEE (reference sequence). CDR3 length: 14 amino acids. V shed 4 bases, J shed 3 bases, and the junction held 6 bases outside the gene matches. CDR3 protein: CASSPGTDKETQYF. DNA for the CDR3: TGTGCCAGCAGCCCGGGGACAGACAAAGAGACCCAGTACTTC. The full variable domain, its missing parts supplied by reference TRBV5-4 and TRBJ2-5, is ETGVTQSPTHLIKTRGQQVTLRCSSQSGHNTVSWYQQALGQGPQFIFQYYREEENGRGNFPPRFSGLQFPNYSSELNVNALELDDSALYLCASSPGTDKETQYFGPGTRLLVL.

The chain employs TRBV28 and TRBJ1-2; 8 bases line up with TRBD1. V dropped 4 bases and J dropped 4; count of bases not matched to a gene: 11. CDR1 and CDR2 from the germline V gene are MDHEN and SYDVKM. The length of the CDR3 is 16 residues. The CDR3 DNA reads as TGTGCCAGCAGTTCCATAGGACAGGGAGGGCCCTATGGCTACACCTTC. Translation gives CASSSIGQGGPYGYTF.

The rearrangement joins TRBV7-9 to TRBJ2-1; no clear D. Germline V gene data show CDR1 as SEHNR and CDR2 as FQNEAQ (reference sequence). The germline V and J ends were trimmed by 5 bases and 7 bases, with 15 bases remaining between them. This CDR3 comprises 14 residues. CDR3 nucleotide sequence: TGTGCCAGCAGCCCGGTAAGAATGAAGAATGAGCAGTTCTTC. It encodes CASSPVRMKNEQFF.

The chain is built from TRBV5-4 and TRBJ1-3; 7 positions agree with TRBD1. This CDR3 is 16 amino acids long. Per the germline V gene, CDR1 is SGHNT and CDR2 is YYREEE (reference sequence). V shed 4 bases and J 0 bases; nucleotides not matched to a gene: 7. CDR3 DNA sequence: TGTGCCAGCAGCCCGGGACAGCCGAGCTCTGGAAACACCATATATTTT. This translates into CASSPGQPSSGNTIYF.

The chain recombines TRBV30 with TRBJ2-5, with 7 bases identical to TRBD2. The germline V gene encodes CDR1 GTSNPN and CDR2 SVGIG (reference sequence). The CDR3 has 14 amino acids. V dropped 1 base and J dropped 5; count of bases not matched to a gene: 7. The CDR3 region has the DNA TGTGCCTGGAGTGCCCGGAGGGAGGGGGAGACCCAGTACTTC. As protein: CAWSARREGETQYF.

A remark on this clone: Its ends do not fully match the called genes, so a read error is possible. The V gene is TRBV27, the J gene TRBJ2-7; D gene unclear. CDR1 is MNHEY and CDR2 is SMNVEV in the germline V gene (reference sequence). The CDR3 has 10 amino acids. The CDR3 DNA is TGTGCCAGCACCCACTCTGAGGCTTTCTTC. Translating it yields CASTHSEAFF.

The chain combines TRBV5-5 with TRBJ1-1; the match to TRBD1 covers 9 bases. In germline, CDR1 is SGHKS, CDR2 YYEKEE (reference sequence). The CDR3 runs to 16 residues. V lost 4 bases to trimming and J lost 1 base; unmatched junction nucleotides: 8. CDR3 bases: TGTGCCAGCAGCACCTGGGGACAGGGCTCGAACACTGAAGCTTTCTTT. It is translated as CASSTWGQGSNTEAFF.

CDR3 region: CASSVLAGYEQYF. Written as DNA, the CDR3 is TGTGCCAGTAGTGTACTAGCGGGCTACGAGCAGTACTTC. The rearrangement uses TRBV19 and TRBJ2-7, with 9 bases identical to TRBD2. The CDR3 has 13 amino acids. Trimming at V came to 5 bases and at J to 3 bases, leaving 2 bases not matched to a gene. The V gene's germline CDR1 is LNHDA and CDR2 SQIVND (reference sequence).

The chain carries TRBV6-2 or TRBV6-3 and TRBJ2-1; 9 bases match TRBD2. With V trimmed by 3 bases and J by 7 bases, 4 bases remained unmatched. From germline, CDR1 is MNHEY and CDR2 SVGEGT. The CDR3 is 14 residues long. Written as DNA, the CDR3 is TGTGCCAGCAGTTATCTAGCGGGGAAAAATGAGCAGTTCTTC. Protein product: CASSYLAGKNEQFF.